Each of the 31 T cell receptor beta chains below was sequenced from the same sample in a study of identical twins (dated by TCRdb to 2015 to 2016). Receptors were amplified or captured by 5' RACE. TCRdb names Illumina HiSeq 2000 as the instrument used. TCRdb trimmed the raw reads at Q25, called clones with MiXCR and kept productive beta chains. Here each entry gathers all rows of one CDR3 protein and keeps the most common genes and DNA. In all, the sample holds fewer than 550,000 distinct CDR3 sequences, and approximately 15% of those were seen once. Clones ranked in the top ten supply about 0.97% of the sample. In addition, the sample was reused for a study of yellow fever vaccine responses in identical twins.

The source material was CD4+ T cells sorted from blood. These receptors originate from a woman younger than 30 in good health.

The CDR3 region has the DNA TGTGCCAGCAGTTTTGGAGGGAAGGGCTCACCCCTCCACTTT. This gives the protein CASSFGGKGSPLHF. The genes are TRBV12-3 or TRBV12-4 and TRBJ1-6, with D unclear. This CDR3 region has 14 residues. V dropped 3 bases and J dropped 10 bases, with 13 bases sitting between them.

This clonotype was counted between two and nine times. CDR3 in DNA: TGTGCCAGCAAGGTTGGACTAGCGGACACAGATACGCAGTATTTT. It yields the protein CASKVGLADTDTQYF. The genes are TRBV2 and TRBJ2-3; 10 nucleotides align to TRBD2. The CDR3 covers 15 residues. The junction had 6 bases not matched to a gene; V was cut back by 7 bases and J by 2 bases. Germline V gene sequence: CDR1 SNHLY, CDR2 FYNNEI.

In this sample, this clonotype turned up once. CDR3 residues: CASSHSSTGAEETQYF. The CDR3 nucleotides are TGCGCCAGCAGTCACTCCTCGACAGGGGCAGAAGAGACCCAGTACTTC. The chain joins TRBV23-1 to TRBJ2-5, with 8 nucleotides matching TRBD1. TRBV23-1 carries the ORF label, with uncertain function. V gave up 3 bases and J gave up 3 bases; unmatched junction bases: 9. This CDR3 comprises 16 residues.

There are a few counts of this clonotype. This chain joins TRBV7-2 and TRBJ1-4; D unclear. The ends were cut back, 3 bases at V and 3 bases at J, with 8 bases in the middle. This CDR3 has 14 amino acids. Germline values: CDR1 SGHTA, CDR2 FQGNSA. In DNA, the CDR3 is TGTGCCAGCAGCTTCGGCAGGCCTAATGAAAAACTGTTTTTT. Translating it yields CASSFGRPNEKLFF.

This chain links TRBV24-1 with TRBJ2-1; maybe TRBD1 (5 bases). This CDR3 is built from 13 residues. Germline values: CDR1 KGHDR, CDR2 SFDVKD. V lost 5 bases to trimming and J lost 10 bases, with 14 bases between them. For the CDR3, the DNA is TGTGCCACCAGTGCCCCTGCGCAGGGCGAGCAGTTCTTC. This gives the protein CATSAPAQGEQFF.

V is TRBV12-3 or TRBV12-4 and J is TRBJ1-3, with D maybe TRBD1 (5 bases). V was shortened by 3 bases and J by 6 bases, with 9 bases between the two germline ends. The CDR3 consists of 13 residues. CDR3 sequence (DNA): TGTGCCAGCAGTTTCCGGGGCGAAAACACCATATATTTT. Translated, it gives CASSFRGENTIYF.

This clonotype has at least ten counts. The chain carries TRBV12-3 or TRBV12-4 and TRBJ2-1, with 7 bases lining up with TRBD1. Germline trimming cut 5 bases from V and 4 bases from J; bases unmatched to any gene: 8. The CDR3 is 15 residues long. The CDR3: CASSPGQFGYNEQFF. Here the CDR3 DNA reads TGTGCCAGCAGTCCGGGACAGTTTGGGTACAATGAGCAGTTCTTC.

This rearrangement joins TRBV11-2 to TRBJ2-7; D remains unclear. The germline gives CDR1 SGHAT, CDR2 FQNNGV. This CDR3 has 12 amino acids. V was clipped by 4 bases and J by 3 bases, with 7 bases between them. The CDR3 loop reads CASSSLDYEQYF. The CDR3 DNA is TGTGCCAGCAGCTCCCTAGACTACGAGCAGTACTTC.

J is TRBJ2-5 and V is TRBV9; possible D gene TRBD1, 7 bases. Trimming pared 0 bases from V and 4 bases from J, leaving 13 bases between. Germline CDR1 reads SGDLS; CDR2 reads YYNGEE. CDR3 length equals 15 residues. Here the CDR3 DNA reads TGTGCCAGCAGCGTAGATCCAGGGGGAGGAGAGACCCAGTACTTC. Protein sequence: CASSVDPGGGETQYF.

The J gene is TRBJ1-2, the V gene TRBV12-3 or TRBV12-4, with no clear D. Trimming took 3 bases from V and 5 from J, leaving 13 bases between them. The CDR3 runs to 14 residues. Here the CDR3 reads CASSLREYGYGYTF. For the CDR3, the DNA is TGTGCCAGCAGTTTGAGAGAGTACGGGTATGGCTACACCTTC.

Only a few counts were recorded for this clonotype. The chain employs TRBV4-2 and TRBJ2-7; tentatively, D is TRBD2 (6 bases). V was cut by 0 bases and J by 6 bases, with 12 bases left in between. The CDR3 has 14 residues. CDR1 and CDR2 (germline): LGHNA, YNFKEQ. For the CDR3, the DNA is TGTGCCAGCAGCCAAGATAGTTCCGGGAGCGAGCAGTACTTC. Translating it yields CASSQDSSGSEQYF.

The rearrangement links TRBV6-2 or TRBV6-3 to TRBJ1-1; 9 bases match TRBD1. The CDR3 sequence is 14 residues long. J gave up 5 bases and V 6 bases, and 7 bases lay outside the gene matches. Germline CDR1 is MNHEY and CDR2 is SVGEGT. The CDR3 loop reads CASRIQGAGTEAFF. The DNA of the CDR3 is TGTGCCAGCAGGATACAGGGGGCGGGTACTGAAGCTTTCTTT.

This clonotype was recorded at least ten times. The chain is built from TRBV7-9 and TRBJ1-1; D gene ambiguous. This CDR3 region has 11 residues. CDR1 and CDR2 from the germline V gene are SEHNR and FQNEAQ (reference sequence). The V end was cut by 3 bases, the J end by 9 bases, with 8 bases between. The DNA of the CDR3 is TGTGCCAGCAGCTTGTTAGATCAAGCTTTCTTT. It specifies CASSLLDQAFF.

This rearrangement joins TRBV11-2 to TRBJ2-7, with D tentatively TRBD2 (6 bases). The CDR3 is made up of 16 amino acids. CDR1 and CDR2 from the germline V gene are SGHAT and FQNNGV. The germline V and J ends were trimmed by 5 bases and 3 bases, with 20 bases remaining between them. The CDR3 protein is CASSLSISGRIYEQYF. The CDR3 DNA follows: TGTGCCAGCAGCCTCAGTATTAGCGGCAGAATCTACGAGCAGTACTTC. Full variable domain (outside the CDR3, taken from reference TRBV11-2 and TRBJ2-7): EAGVAQSPRYKIIEKRQSVAFWCNPISGHATLYWYQQILGQGPKLLIQFQNNGVVDDSQLPKDRFSAERLKGVDSTLKIQPAKLEDSAVYLCASSLSISGRIYEQYFGPGTRLTVT.

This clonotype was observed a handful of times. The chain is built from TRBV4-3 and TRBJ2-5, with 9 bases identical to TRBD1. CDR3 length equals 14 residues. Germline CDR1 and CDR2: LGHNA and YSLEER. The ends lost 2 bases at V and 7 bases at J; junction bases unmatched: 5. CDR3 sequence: CASSQPDRGGTQYF. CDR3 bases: TGCGCCAGCAGCCAACCGGACAGGGGAGGGACCCAGTACTTC.

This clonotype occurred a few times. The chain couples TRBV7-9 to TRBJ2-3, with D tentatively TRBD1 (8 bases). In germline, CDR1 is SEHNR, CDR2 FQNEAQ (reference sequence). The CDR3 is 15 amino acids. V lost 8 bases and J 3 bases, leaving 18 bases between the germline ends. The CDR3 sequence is CASGRGQADTDTQYF. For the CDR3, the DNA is TGTGCCAGCGGGAGGGGACAGGCGGATACAGATACGCAGTATTTT.

In nucleotides, the CDR3 is TGTGCCAGCAGTTACGACCCGTACAATGAGCAGTTCTTC. Encoded protein: CASSYDPYNEQFF. J is TRBJ2-1 and V is TRBV6-5; no definite D call. This CDR3 has 13 amino acids. Germline V CDR1 and CDR2: MNHEY, SVGAGI. V lost 2 bases to trimming and J lost 4 bases, with 6 bases between them.

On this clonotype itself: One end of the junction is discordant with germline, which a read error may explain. This chain's CDR3 is CASSRSGASETEYF. The CDR3 DNA sequence: TGTGCCAGCAGCCGTAGCGGGGCCAGCGAGACCGAGTACTTC. The chain joins TRBV3-1 to TRBJ2-5; 8 bases fit TRBD2. This CDR3 comprises 14 residues. Germline V gene data show CDR1 as LGHDT and CDR2 as YNNKEL (reference sequence).

The CDR3 loop is CASSEERSDYGYTF. In DNA form, the CDR3 reads TGTGCCAGCAGTGAAGAGCGGAGCGACTATGGCTACACCTTC. The V call is TRBV2, the J call TRBJ1-2; no reliable D call. Germline V gives CDR1 SNHLY, CDR2 FYNNEI. Trimming stripped 1 base from V and 3 bases from J, with 9 bases between. The CDR3 is made up of 14 amino acids.

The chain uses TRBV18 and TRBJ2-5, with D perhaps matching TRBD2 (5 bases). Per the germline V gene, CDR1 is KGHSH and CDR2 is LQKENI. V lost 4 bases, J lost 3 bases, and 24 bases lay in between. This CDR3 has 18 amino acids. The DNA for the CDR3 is TGTGCCAGCTCACGAGGACTTCGCGAAGGACGACGGGAAGAGACCCAGTACTTC. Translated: CASSRGLREGRREETQYF.

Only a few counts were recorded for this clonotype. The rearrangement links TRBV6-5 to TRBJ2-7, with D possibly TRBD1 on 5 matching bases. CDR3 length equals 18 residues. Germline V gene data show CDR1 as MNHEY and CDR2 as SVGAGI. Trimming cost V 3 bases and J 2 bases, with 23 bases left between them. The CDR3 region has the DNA TGTGCCAGCAGTTATGACAGCTCCATCAAATATAACCCCTACGAGCAGTACTTC. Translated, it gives CASSYDSSIKYNPYEQYF.

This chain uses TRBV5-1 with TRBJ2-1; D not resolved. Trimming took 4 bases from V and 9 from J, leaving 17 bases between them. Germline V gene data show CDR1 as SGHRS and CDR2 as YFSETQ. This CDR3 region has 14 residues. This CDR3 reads CASSPSENRIEQFF. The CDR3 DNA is TGCGCCAGCAGCCCCTCGGAGAATCGGATTGAGCAGTTCTTC.

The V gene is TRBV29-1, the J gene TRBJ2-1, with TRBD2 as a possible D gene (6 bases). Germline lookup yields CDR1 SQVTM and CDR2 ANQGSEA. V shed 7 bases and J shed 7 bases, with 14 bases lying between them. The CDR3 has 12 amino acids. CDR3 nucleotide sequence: TGCAGCGCCTCGAAGGGGAGGAATGAGCAGTTCTTC. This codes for CSASKGRNEQFF.

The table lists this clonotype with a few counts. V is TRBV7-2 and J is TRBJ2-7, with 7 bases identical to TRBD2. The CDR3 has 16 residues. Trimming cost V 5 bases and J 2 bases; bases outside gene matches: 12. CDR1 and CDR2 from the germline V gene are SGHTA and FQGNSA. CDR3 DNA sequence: TGTGCCAGCAGCCTTTCCCGTGGGAGGGGTACCTACGAGCAGTACTTC. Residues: CASSLSRGRGTYEQYF.

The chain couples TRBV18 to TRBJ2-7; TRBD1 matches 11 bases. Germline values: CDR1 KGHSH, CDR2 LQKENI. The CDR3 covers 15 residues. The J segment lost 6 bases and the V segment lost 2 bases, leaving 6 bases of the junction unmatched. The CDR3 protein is CASSPTSGTGGEQYF. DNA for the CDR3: TGTGCCAGCTCACCAACATCCGGGACAGGGGGCGAGCAGTACTTC.

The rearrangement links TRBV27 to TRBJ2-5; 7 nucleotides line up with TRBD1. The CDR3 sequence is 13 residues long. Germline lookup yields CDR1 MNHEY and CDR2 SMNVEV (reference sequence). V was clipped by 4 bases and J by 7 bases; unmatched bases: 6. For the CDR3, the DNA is TGTGCCAGCAGTTCAACAGGGGAGAGGACCCAGTACTTC. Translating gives CASSSTGERTQYF.

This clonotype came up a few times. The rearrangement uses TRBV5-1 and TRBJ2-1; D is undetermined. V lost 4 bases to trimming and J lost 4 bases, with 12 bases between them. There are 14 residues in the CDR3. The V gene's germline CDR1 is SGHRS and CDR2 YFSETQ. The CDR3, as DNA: TGCGCCAGCAGCCTCGATATGGGGTACAATGAGCAGTTCTTC. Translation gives CASSLDMGYNEQFF.

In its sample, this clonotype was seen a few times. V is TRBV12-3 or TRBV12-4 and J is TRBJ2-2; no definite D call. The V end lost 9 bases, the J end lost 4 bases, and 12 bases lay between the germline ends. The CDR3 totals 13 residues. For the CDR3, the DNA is TGTGCCAGTACCGGCCACCTCACCGGGGAGCTGTTTTTT. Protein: CASTGHLTGELFF.

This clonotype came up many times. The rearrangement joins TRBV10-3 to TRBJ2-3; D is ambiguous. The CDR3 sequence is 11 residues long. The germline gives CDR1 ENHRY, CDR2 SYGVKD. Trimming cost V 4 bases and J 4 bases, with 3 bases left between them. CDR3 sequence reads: CAISVADTQYF. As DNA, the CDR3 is TGTGCCATCAGTGTGGCAGATACGCAGTATTTT.

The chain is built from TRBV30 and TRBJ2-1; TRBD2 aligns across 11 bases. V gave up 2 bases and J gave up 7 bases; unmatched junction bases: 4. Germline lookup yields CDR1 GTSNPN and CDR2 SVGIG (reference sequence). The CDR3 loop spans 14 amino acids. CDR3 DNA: TGTGCCTGGAGTAGGAGGACTAGCGGGAATGAGCAGTTCTTC. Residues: CAWSRRTSGNEQFF.

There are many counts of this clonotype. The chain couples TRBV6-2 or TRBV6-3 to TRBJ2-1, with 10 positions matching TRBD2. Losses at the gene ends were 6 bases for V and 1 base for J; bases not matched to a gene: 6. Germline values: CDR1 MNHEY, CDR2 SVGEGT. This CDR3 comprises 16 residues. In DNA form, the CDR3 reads TGTGCCAGCAGCAGGGGACTAGCGACATCCTACAATGAGCAGTTCTTC. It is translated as CASSRGLATSYNEQFF.